This entry describes one TCR beta chain. This clone was seen only a few times. Its antigen is currently not known. Per-nucleotide qualities are absent, and no much larger clonotype sits a single base away. All of the isolated RNA was reverse transcribed with the High Capacity cDNA Reverse Transcription Kit, so expressed TCRB transcripts were sequenced. Deep immunoSEQ sequencing was performed on naive, central memory and regulatory T cell samples, with an average of approximately 4 million total reads per sample. After sorted cells were lysed in RLT buffer, RNA was extracted with DNase-treated RNeasy Micro or Mini kits, with the choice depending on cell number. Each cell subset was processed on its own to prevent cross-contamination, while patient and healthy donor samples were processed together. TCRB sequences were amplified from cDNA with the immunoSEQ multiplex PCR, producing 87-bp fragments spanning the CDR3 region. Amplicons were sequenced on the Illumina HiSeq platform. The paper's processing steps were these. Synthetic template baselines were used to correct PCR bias computationally, reads within Hamming distance 2 were collapsed together, and singletons that could not be merged were discarded. Reads were aligned to IMGT to assign V, D and J genes, CDR3 length, and insertions or deletions at six rearrangement sites. Within each subset, clonotype counts were normalized to sorted cell number, and only after that were true diversity and Gini coefficients computed with the tcR R package. The overlap coefficient, calculated on TCRB nucleotide sequences, was used to quantify repertoire sharing. TCRdb provides this immuneACCESS table in a form limited to in-frame rearrangements. Some clones are lacking; in checked studies, under half of them reflect an unresolved V gene, and why the rest are absent is not known. The DNA was the basis for D and trimming; V, J and clone size are from that table. The sample table shows about 370,000 clones, and 9.6% are seen once. Of the sample, around 0.66% falls within the top ten clones.

Each donor gave one peripheral blood draw, averaging roughly 100 mL, which was collected into heparinised tubes. Using a panel that included CD45RO, CCR7, CD25, CD127, CD95 and CD27, naive, central memory, regulatory and stem cell-like memory CD4+ T cells were sorted on a BD FACSAria II. A purity above 95% was achieved for all sorted populations. Right away, PBMCs were isolated by Lymphoprep density gradient centrifugation and were stained directly, with no culture step. To minimize batch effects, samples were stained and sorted in pairs, one healthy donor with one patient per experiment. The record originates from a study of beta chain features in type 1 diabetes (dated by TCRdb to 2017 to 2018). Notes on the research overall: Patients and healthy donors did not differ in mean age, gender distribution, total cell number or subset yield. Whereas all 30 or so donors provided naive and central memory subsets, regulatory and stem cell-like memory subsets were isolated from just 8 patients and roughly eight healthy donors. In the study, TCRB repertoires of sorted circulating CD4+ T cell subsets from recently diagnosed type 1 diabetes patients were compared with those of matched healthy donors. A total of 100 million to 110 million sorted cells were examined across all samples, and a strong correlation was observed between cell number per subset and RNA yield. General study outcomes and caveats: Type 1 diabetes patients showed a moderate but significant shortening of TCRB CDR3 length in all four CD4+ subsets. At VDJ recombination sites, patients with type 1 diabetes made fewer insertions and deleted more nucleotides, a pattern implying thymic rearrangement abnormalities. PCR may preferentially amplify shorter templates, but because patient and control samples were amplified and corrected together, any resulting skew would affect both groups equally. Only small numbers of individuals were included in the HLA sub-analyses, which left unresolved whether HLA type had any influence on TCRB rearrangement. Sequencing cDNA rather than genomic DNA could over-represent highly expressing activated cells, although activation and CD3 levels did not differ between groups. Naive, central memory and regulatory TCRB repertoires appeared more similar among patients than among healthy donors.

Sequences were obtained from central memory CD4+ T cells from blood. The clonotype originates from a man younger than 40 with type 1 diabetes.

The DNA reads as follows: TGTGCCAGCAGTTACCAACAGGGGGAAGGCTACGAGCAGTACTTC. It translates as CASSYQQGEGYEQYF. The chain is encoded by TRBV6-5 joined to TRBJ2-7; the junction holds 8 bases that match TRBD1. The germline V gene encodes CDR1 MNHEY and CDR2 SVGAGI. The CDR3 measures 15 amino acids from cysteine to phenylalanine. The CDR3 DNA has 45 bases and is translated from base 1. V has 2 bases trimmed and J has 3 bases trimmed; junction bases matching no gene number 6.